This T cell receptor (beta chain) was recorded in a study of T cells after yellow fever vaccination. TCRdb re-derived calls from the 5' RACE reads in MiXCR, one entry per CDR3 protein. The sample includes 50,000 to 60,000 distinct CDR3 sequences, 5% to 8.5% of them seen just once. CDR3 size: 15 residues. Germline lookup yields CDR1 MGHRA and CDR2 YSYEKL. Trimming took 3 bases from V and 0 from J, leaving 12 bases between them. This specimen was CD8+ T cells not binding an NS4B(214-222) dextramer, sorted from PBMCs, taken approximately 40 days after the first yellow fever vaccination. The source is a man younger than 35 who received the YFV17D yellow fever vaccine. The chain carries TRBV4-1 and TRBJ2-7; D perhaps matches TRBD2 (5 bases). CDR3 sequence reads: CASSQTGMASYEQYF. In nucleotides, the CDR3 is TGCGCCAGCAGCCAGACCGGGATGGCCTCCTACGAGCAGTACTTC.